Below, one T cell receptor (beta chain) is given with its context. Resolution of symptoms, clearance, or two negative PCRs was present in recovered Cohort 3 donors. The data were produced by immunoSEQ multiplex PCR, yet TCRdb's version contains in-frame clones alone and is incomplete. The repertoire holds 320,000 or so clones, with 89% as singletons. The data were obtained in a study of blood T cell repertoires in COVID-19. Study context: The origin of the acute and convalescent COVID-19 samples was the United States, Italy and Spain.

This CDR3 has 16 residues. Germline V gene data show CDR1 as SGDLS and CDR2 as YYNGEE. The ends lost 0 bases at V and 1 base at J; junction bases unmatched: 3. The receptor comes from a man in his fifties or sixties who had recovered from COVID-19. The chain carries TRBV9 and TRBJ2-2; 7 bases fit TRBD2. Sequencing was carried out using PBMCs or T cells enriched from blood (not recorded which). The CDR3 bases are TGTGCCAGCAGCGTAGCTGGCGGGGGGAACACCGGGGAGCTGTTTTTT. Amino acids: CASSVAGGGNTGELFF.